The 18 T cell receptor beta chains given below trace back to one sample, sequenced in a study of T cell responses to AZD1222 COVID-19 vaccine. Only in-frame clones appear in the TCRdb table, and some are missing; sequencing was by immunoSEQ multiplex PCR. This sample carries roughly 96,000 clones, about nine tenths of them seen once, and the ten largest clones take around 1.5%. Sequences were derived from peripheral blood, sampled on day 0 of AZD1222 vaccination. All receptors come from an adult in good health.

The genes are TRBV3-1 (or the pseudogene TRBV3-2) and TRBJ2-1; D is perhaps TRBD1 or TRBD2 (7 bases each). The CDR3 is made up of 16 amino acids. Germline V gene sequence: CDR1 LGHDT, CDR2 YNNKEL (reference sequence). Trimming removed 3 bases at V and 7 bases at J, with 19 bases between. As DNA, the CDR3 is TGTGCCAGCAGCCAGACAAGCGGGACAGCTACTAATGAGCAGTTCTTC. Translated, it gives CASSQTSGTATNEQFF.

The chain links TRBV19 to TRBJ1-1; D is unclear. Per germline, CDR1 LNHDA and CDR2 SQIVND (reference sequence). The length of the CDR3 is 14 residues. V was trimmed by 2 bases and J by 1 base, leaving 8 bases between them. CDR3 sequence reads: CASSIKRGNTEAFF. CDR3 DNA sequence: TGTGCCAGTAGTATAAAGCGGGGGAACACTGAAGCTTTCTTT.

The gene calls are TRBV19 and TRBJ1-5; 7 bases are shared with TRBD1. Looked up from germline, CDR1 is LNHDA and CDR2 is SQIVND (reference sequence). The CDR3 totals 16 residues. Germline trimming cut 7 bases from V and 7 bases from J; bases unmatched to any gene: 16. CDR3 region: CASTPYGSRGDQPQHF. DNA of the CDR3: TGTGCCAGTACCCCATATGGGAGCAGGGGGGACCAGCCCCAGCATTTT.

The chain links TRBV5-1 to TRBJ1-1; D call uncertain. CDR1 is SGHRS and CDR2 is YFSETQ in the germline V gene. The length of the CDR3 is 14 residues. Trimming took off 2 bases at V and 3 bases at J, with 11 bases between the two ends. The DNA of the CDR3 is TGCGCCAGCAGCTTCCGGGGAAAGGACACTGAAGCTTTCTTT. It translates to CASSFRGKDTEAFF. Looking up the rest from reference TRBV5-1 and TRBJ1-1 gives the full variable domain: KAGVTQTPRYLIKTRGQQVTLSCSPISGHRSVSWYQQTPGQGLQFLFEYFSETQRNKGNFPGRFSGRQFSNSRSEMNVSTLELGDSALYLCASSFRGKDTEAFFGQGTRLTVV.

This clone showed up just once. The chain recombines TRBV2 with TRBJ1-5; a possible D gene is TRBD1 (5 bases). This CDR3 has 13 amino acids. V dropped 3 bases and J dropped 4 bases, with 7 bases sitting between them. The germline gives CDR1 SNHLY, CDR2 FYNNEI. In DNA form, the CDR3 reads TGTGCCAGCAGTGACTCAGGGAATCAGCCCCAGCATTTT. Its protein product is CASSDSGNQPQHF.

V is TRBV5-1 and J is TRBJ2-3, with D perhaps TRBD2 (5 bases). V lost 0 bases and J 4 bases, leaving 12 bases between the germline ends. There are 15 residues in the CDR3. CDR1 SGHRS and CDR2 YFSETQ come from the germline V gene. The CDR3 DNA reads TGCGCCAGCAGCTTGGCCACCGGGCGGGCAGATACGCAGTATTTT. This sequence encodes CASSLATGRADTQYF.

This chain uses TRBV3-1 (or the pseudogene TRBV3-2) with TRBJ1-1; maybe TRBD1 (5 bases). The CDR3 runs 11 residues. Trimming cost V 4 bases and J 10 bases, with 10 bases left between them. Germline V gene lookup returns CDR1 LGHDT and CDR2 YNNKEL (reference sequence). CDR3 sequence (DNA): TGTGCCAGCAGCCGTACAGGAGTAGCTTTCTTT. This codes for CASSRTGVAFF.

The V and J genes are TRBV2 and TRBJ1-2, with TRBD1 matching over 7 bases. V trimming: 2 bases; J trimming: 5 bases; junction bases outside the gene matches: 8. Germline values: CDR1 SNHLY, CDR2 FYNNEI. The CDR3 loop spans 15 amino acids. The CDR3: CASSERTTGEYGYTF. The CDR3 DNA sequence: TGTGCCAGCAGTGAACGGACAACAGGGGAGTATGGCTACACCTTC. The full variable domain, its missing parts supplied by reference TRBV2 and TRBJ1-2, is EPEVTQTPSHQVTQMGQEVILRCVPISNHLYFYWYRQILGQKVEFLVSFYNNEISEKSEIFDDQFSVERPDGSNFTLKIRSTKLEDSAMYFCASSERTTGEYGYTFGSGTRLTVV.

The genes are TRBV6-2 or TRBV6-3 and TRBJ2-2, with D perhaps TRBD1 (6 bases). The CDR3 runs to 15 residues. Germline CDR1 reads MNHEY; CDR2 reads SVGEGT. Trimming cost V 4 bases and J 2 bases, with 11 bases left between them. The CDR3 nucleotides read TGTGCCAGCAGTTGGGACATTCGAAACACCGGGGAGCTGTTTTTT. Protein: CASSWDIRNTGELFF.

The genes are TRBV2 and TRBJ1-5; D might be TRBD1 (6 bases). Germline assignment: CDR1 SNHLY and CDR2 FYNNEI. This CDR3 contains 13 residues. With 6 bases removed from V and 4 bases from J, the gap between germline ends came to 10 bases. As DNA, the CDR3 is TGTGCCAGCAGCCTCGGACAGAATCAGCCCCAGCATTTT. It yields the protein CASSLGQNQPQHF.

The chain recombines TRBV6-5 with TRBJ1-1; TRBD1 might be the D (5 bases). CDR1 and CDR2 from the germline V gene are MNHEY and SVGAGI. The CDR3 runs 14 residues. V dropped 6 bases and J dropped 3 bases, with 14 bases sitting between them. The CDR3 DNA sequence: TGTGCCAGCAGAAGGACCCGAGGGGACACTGAAGCTTTCTTT. Residues: CASRRTRGDTEAFF.

The gene calls are TRBV28 and TRBJ2-7; the match to TRBD1 covers 7 bases. Per germline, CDR1 MDHEN and CDR2 SYDVKM. The CDR3 extends over 13 amino acids. Germline trimming cut 5 bases from V and 3 bases from J; bases unmatched to any gene: 4. CDR3 protein: CASSTGQLYEQYF. CDR3 sequence (DNA): TGTGCCAGCAGTACGGGACAGCTCTACGAGCAGTACTTC.

The genes are TRBV5-6 and TRBJ1-5; the D is unclear. Trimming removed 2 bases at V and 0 bases at J, with 12 bases between. The CDR3 totals 16 residues. Germline V CDR1 and CDR2: SGHDT, YYEEEE. DNA for the CDR3: TGTGCCAGCAGCTTTAACAGCCAGTATAGCAATCAGCCCCAGCATTTT. It codes for CASSFNSQYSNQPQHF.

CDR3 coding DNA: TGTGCCAGCAGCCAGACGACACAAGGACTTTATGGCTACACCTTC. It codes for CASSQTTQGLYGYTF. The chain has TRBV28 and TRBJ1-2; no firm D call. Germline V gives CDR1 MDHEN, CDR2 SYDVKM. Trimming left V 6 bases short and J 5 bases short, with 19 bases between. The CDR3 covers 15 residues.

This clone has just a few counts. The chain has TRBV6-1 and TRBJ2-6, with D possibly being TRBD1 (6 bases). Looked up from germline, CDR1 is MNHNS and CDR2 is SASEGT. The CDR3 extends over 16 amino acids. Trimming cost V 1 base and J 3 bases, with 10 bases left between them. This chain's CDR3 is CASSEDGGGGANVLTF. CDR3 bases: TGTGCCAGCAGTGAAGATGGGGGCGGTGGGGCCAACGTCCTGACTTTC.

This clone has a single count. This chain links TRBV4-3 with TRBJ1-2; D call uncertain. The CDR3 sequence is 15 residues long. The ends were cut back, 0 bases at V and 6 bases at J, with 14 bases in the middle. CDR1 is LGHNA, CDR2 YSLEER, per germline. CDR3 nucleotide sequence: TGCGCCAGCAGCCAAGATCTTATAACAGTCCATGGCTACACCTTC. Translated, it gives CASSQDLITVHGYTF.

The chain couples TRBV25-1 to TRBJ2-7; 10 nucleotides line up with TRBD1. CDR1 is MGHDK, CDR2 SYGVNS, per germline. The CDR3 consists of 17 residues. V lost 1 base and J lost 5; bases outside the gene matches: 11. This CDR3 is CASSEFGVGTGDNEQYF. CDR3 sequence (DNA): TGTGCCAGCAGTGAATTTGGTGTAGGGACAGGGGACAACGAGCAGTACTTC.

This chain links TRBV6-6 with TRBJ2-3; D is undetermined. Trimming removed 3 bases from V and 2 bases from J, with 6 bases in between. CDR1 is MNHNY and CDR2 is SVGAGI in the germline V gene (reference sequence). The CDR3 extends over 13 amino acids. As DNA, the CDR3 is TGTGCCAGCAGTTATATAGACACAGATACGCAGTATTTT. Encoded protein: CASSYIDTDTQYF.